This TCR beta chain was recorded in a study of T cells in Graves' hyperthyroidism and ophthalmopathy. Points from the study as a whole: Peripheral blood also featured most of the thyroid clonotypes expanded above 0.001.

The CDR3 loop spans 16 amino acids. V dropped 5 bases and J dropped 1 base, with 14 bases sitting between them. The V gene's germline CDR1 is KGHSH and CDR2 LQKENI. This clonotype has just a few counts. Its antigen is currently unknown. Amplification targeted TCR beta CDR3 regions from RNA transcripts. The HTBI primer set was used in a first-round RT-PCR of the TCR CDR3. TCRdb independently ran MiXCR on the multiplex PCR reads; one entry per CDR3 protein. Counted here are some 440,000 distinct CDR3 sequences, 15% to 18% occurring once; the ten biggest clones make up 7.5% to 9%. What was sequenced was blood. The V gene is TRBV18, the J gene TRBJ2-2, with D hard to call. The origin of this receptor is a woman between 18 and 29 years old with Graves' hyperthyroidism. Written as DNA, the CDR3 is TGTGCCAGCTCATCCCCCAATAGACGGAACACCGGGGAGCTGTTTTTT. Translating it yields CASSSPNRRNTGELFF.